The 26 T cell receptor beta chains listed next were all sequenced from one sample in a study of blood T cell repertoires in COVID-19. The table came from immunoSEQ multiplex PCR; TCRdb's copy has only in-frame clones and leaves some out. The repertoire consists of 90,000 to 130,000 clones, with 82% occurring once and the leading ten covering under 8%. The sequencing input was peripheral blood. These receptors were taken from a man aged 70 or older with acute or convalescent COVID-19.

The chain recombines TRBV6-2 or TRBV6-3 with TRBJ2-2; 7 bases line up with TRBD1. The CDR3 sequence is 16 residues long. Germline V gives CDR1 MNHEY, CDR2 SVGEGT. V shed 2 bases and J 3 bases; nucleotides not matched to a gene: 6. CDR3 sequence: CASSYDTGADTGELFF. CDR3 sequence (DNA): TGTGCCAGCAGTTACGATACAGGGGCGGACACCGGGGAGCTGTTTTTT.

The V call is TRBV27, the J call TRBJ2-5; 8 bases agree with TRBD2. This CDR3 has 17 residues. J was trimmed by 1 base and V by 1 base; bases with no gene match: 8. Per germline, CDR1 MNHEY and CDR2 SMNVEV (reference sequence). CDR3: CASSLFSVTSAQETQYF. The CDR3 nucleotides read TGTGCCAGCAGTTTATTCAGTGTGACTAGCGCCCAAGAGACCCAGTACTTC.

The V gene is TRBV6-1, the J gene TRBJ1-6; TRBD1 agrees at 7 bases. Looked up from germline, CDR1 is MNHNS and CDR2 is SASEGT. This CDR3 spans 22 amino acids. The V and J ends lost 2 bases and 0 bases, in that order; junction bases with no gene match: 19. CDR3 amino acids: CASSEFMDRGQGFSSYNSPLHF. The CDR3 nucleotides read TGTGCCAGCAGTGAATTCATGGATAGGGGGCAGGGATTTTCCTCCTATAATTCACCCCTCCACTTT.

V gene TRBV5-1 combines with J gene TRBJ1-2; TRBD1 matches at 7 bases. The ends lost 8 bases at V and 7 bases at J; junction bases unmatched: 8. The CDR3 runs to 12 residues. Germline V CDR1 and CDR2: SGHRS, YFSETQ. In DNA form, the CDR3 reads TGCGCCAGTTCTGACAGGGATCGTGGCTACACCTTC. This translates into CASSDRDRGYTF. The complete variable domain, with remaining parts taken from reference TRBV5-1 and TRBJ1-2, reads KAGVTQTPRYLIKTRGQQVTLSCSPISGHRSVSWYQQTPGQGLQFLFEYFSETQRNKGNFPGRFSGRQFSNSRSEMNVSTLELGDSALYLCASSDRDRGYTFGSGTRLTVV.

This clone was recorded a few times. The chain is built from TRBV30 and TRBJ1-1, with TRBD1 as a possible D gene (5 bases). The CDR3 sequence is 14 residues long. Looked up from germline, CDR1 is GTSNPN and CDR2 is SVGIG (reference sequence). Trimming pared 1 base from V and 5 bases from J, leaving 14 bases between. The CDR3 nucleotides are TGTGCCTGGAGTGCCGGCCAGGGAGGTACTGAAGCTTTCTTT. Translated: CAWSAGQGGTEAFF.

The gene calls are TRBV3-1 (or the pseudogene TRBV3-2) and TRBJ2-7, with TRBD2 matching over 14 bases. Germline lookup yields CDR1 LGHDT and CDR2 YNNKEL (reference sequence). The junction had 4 bases not matched to a gene; V was cut back by 0 bases and J by 0 bases. The CDR3 contains 18 residues. CDR3 in amino acids: CASSQDLGTSGSSYEQYF. The CDR3 DNA is TGTGCCAGCAGCCAAGATTTGGGGACTAGCGGGAGCTCCTACGAGCAGTACTTC.

The V gene is TRBV19, the J gene TRBJ2-2; D call uncertain. The CDR3 has 15 residues. Germline V gene sequence: CDR1 LNHDA, CDR2 SQIVND (reference sequence). V was cut by 9 bases and J by 2 bases, with 16 bases left in between. The CDR3 coding sequence is TGTGCCAGCCAAAGACCAGCGCCAAACACCGGGGAGCTGTTTTTT. Translating gives CASQRPAPNTGELFF. Full variable domain (missing parts from reference TRBV19 and TRBJ2-2): DGGITQSPKYLFRKEGQNVTLSCEQNLNHDAMYWYRQDPGQGLRLIYYSQIVNDFQKGDIAEGYSVSREKKESFPLTVTSAQKNPTAFYLCASQRPAPNTGELFFGEGSRLTVL.

The V gene is TRBV7-9, the J gene TRBJ2-7; D gene uncertain. V was shortened by 2 bases and J by 0 bases, with 8 bases between the two germline ends. Germline V gene lookup returns CDR1 SEHNR and CDR2 FQNEAQ (reference sequence). This CDR3 has 14 residues. CDR3 in DNA: TGTGCCAGCAGCTTAATTTCGGTCTCCTACGAGCAGTACTTC. This gives the protein CASSLISVSYEQYF.

The V gene is TRBV28, the J gene TRBJ1-5, with 7 bases matching TRBD1. The CDR3 consists of 16 residues. CDR1 is MDHEN, CDR2 SYDVKM, per germline. Trimming removed 4 bases from V and 1 base from J; junction bases left unmatched: 7. Written as DNA, the CDR3 is TGTGCCAGCAGTTCCCCTATGGGACAGAGCAATCAGCCCCAGCATTTT. Its translation is CASSSPMGQSNQPQHF. Drawing the rest from reference TRBV28 and TRBJ1-5, the complete variable domain is DVKVTQSSRYLVKRTGEKVFLECVQDMDHENMFWYRQDPGLGLRLIYFSYDVKMKEKGDIPEGYSVSREKKERFSLILESASTNQTSMYLCASSSPMGQSNQPQHFGDGTRLSIL.

This clone appeared once. The rearrangement links TRBV7-2 to TRBJ1-2; TRBD1 aligns across 7 bases. Germline V gene data show CDR1 as SGHTA and CDR2 as FQGNSA. V was clipped by 5 bases and J by 4 bases; unmatched bases: 10. CDR3 length: 15 residues. The CDR3 coding sequence is TGTGCCAGCAGCCCCGGGGGGGGGACAGCCTATGGCTACACCTTC. Translation: CASSPGGGTAYGYTF.

V is TRBV5-4 and J is TRBJ2-7; 9 nucleotides align to TRBD1. Germline CDR1 is SGHNT and CDR2 is YYREEE (reference sequence). The CDR3 length is 18 residues. The junction had 16 bases not matched to a gene; V was cut back by 0 bases and J by 6 bases. The chain's CDR3 is CASSLGLFVGQGKSEQYF. DNA for the CDR3: TGTGCCAGCAGCTTGGGGCTTTTTGTGGGACAGGGTAAGAGCGAGCAGTACTTC.

This chain uses TRBV7-3 with TRBJ1-1, with a tentative D call TRBD1 (5 bases). The ends were cut back, 2 bases at V and 5 bases at J, with 9 bases in the middle. CDR3 length equals 13 residues. The germline gives CDR1 SGHTA, CDR2 FQGTGA. CDR3 amino acids: CASSLSDSTEAFF. The CDR3 coding sequence is TGTGCCAGCAGCTTATCCGACAGTACTGAAGCTTTCTTT. The full variable domain, with the rest looked up from reference TRBV7-3 and TRBJ1-1, is GAGVSQTPSNKVTEKGKYVELRCDPISGHTALYWYRQSLGQGPEFLIYFQGTGAADDSGLPNDRFFAVRPEGSVSTLKIQRTERGDSAVYLCASSLSDSTEAFFGQGTRLTVV.

The V gene is TRBV28, the J gene TRBJ1-4; 10 nucleotides line up with TRBD1. CDR1 and CDR2 (germline): MDHEN, SYDVKM. The CDR3 length is 16 residues. The ends lost 9 bases at V and 7 bases at J; junction bases unmatched: 14. The CDR3 region has the DNA TGTGCCAGTTCATCTGAGGGACAGGGGTTTGGTGAAAAACTGTTTTTT. It yields the protein CASSSEGQGFGEKLFF.

This clone is a singleton in its sample. V usage is TRBV5-1 and J usage is TRBJ2-1, with 10 bases fitting TRBD2. After removal of 5 bases from V and 4 bases from J, the junction contained 9 bases not matched to a gene. CDR1 and CDR2 from the germline V gene are SGHRS and YFSETQ. The CDR3 covers 16 residues. The DNA for the CDR3 is TGCGCCAGCAGATACGGTAGCGGGAGGCAATACAATGAGCAGTTCTTC. This codes for CASRYGSGRQYNEQFF.

The J gene is TRBJ1-2, the V gene TRBV10-3; 7 bases fit TRBD1. The CDR3 totals 13 residues. Trimming cost V 7 bases and J 2 bases; bases outside gene matches: 4. Germline V lookup: CDR1 ENHRY, CDR2 SYGVKD. The CDR3, as DNA: TGTGCCATCACCTGGGACAGAAACTATGGCTACACCTTC. Amino acids: CAITWDRNYGYTF.

The chain combines TRBV7-9 with TRBJ1-2; maybe TRBD1 (5 bases). Per the germline V gene, CDR1 is SEHNR and CDR2 is FQNEAQ (reference sequence). The CDR3 totals 14 residues. Trimming took 5 bases from V and 3 from J, leaving 13 bases between them. The CDR3 reads CASSPPVGDYGYTF. DNA for the CDR3: TGTGCCAGCAGCCCACCAGTAGGGGACTATGGCTACACCTTC.

This chain links TRBV7-3 with TRBJ2-2, with D hard to call. The CDR3 length is 14 residues. Germline V gene lookup returns CDR1 SGHTA and CDR2 FQGTGA. The V and J ends lost 3 bases and 2 bases respectively, with 7 bases between them. This chain's CDR3 is CASSLTQNTGELFF. CDR3 nucleotide sequence: TGTGCCAGCAGCTTGACTCAAAACACCGGGGAGCTGTTTTTT. The whole variable domain, remainder taken from reference TRBV7-3 and TRBJ2-2, is GAGVSQTPSNKVTEKGKYVELRCDPISGHTALYWYRQSLGQGPEFLIYFQGTGAADDSGLPNDRFFAVRPEGSVSTLKIQRTERGDSAVYLCASSLTQNTGELFFGEGSRLTVL.

V and J are TRBV5-5 and TRBJ2-2; a possible D gene is TRBD2 (6 bases). V lost 4 bases and J lost 2, with 18 bases in between. This CDR3 has 17 residues. The germline V gene encodes CDR1 SGHKS and CDR2 YYEKEE (reference sequence). CDR3 amino acids: CASSPMVGRGNTGELFF. In DNA, the CDR3 is TGTGCCAGCAGCCCCATGGTTGGGCGGGGAAACACCGGGGAGCTGTTTTTT.

The chain links TRBV7-6 to TRBJ1-5, with 10 positions matching TRBD1. CDR1 is SGHVS and CDR2 is FNYEAQ in the germline V gene. Unmatched junction bases numbered 6, after V lost 6 bases and J lost 4 bases. The CDR3 consists of 15 residues. The CDR3 DNA is TGTGCCAGCAGTCGGGACAGGGGTTCTAATCAGCCCCAGCATTTT. Translation: CASSRDRGSNQPQHF.

The rearrangement links TRBV2 to TRBJ2-7; D is uncertain. Trimming took off 1 base at V and 2 bases at J, with 15 bases between the two ends. CDR3 length: 16 amino acids. Germline CDR1 reads SNHLY; CDR2 reads FYNNEI. The CDR3 is CASSEGAGYQTYEQYF. CDR3 DNA sequence: TGTGCCAGCAGTGAAGGCGCAGGATACCAAACCTACGAGCAGTACTTC.

The chain couples TRBV4-1 to TRBJ1-3, with 10 nucleotides matching TRBD1. J was trimmed by 4 bases and V by 4 bases; bases with no gene match: 7. The CDR3 consists of 16 residues. Germline lookup yields CDR1 MGHRA and CDR2 YSYEKL. This CDR3 reads CASSPGTGALGNTIYF. The DNA for the CDR3 is TGCGCCAGCAGCCCGGGGACAGGGGCGCTAGGAAACACCATATATTTT.

The rearrangement links TRBV6-5 to TRBJ1-1; 7 nucleotides align to TRBD1. V was clipped by 2 bases and J by 3 bases; unmatched bases: 3. Per the germline V gene, CDR1 is MNHEY and CDR2 is SVGAGI. The CDR3 is made up of 14 amino acids. CDR3 region: CASSYLDRDTEAFF. The CDR3 region has the DNA TGTGCCAGCAGTTACCTCGACAGGGACACTGAAGCTTTCTTT.

The genes are TRBV3-1 (or the pseudogene TRBV3-2) and TRBJ2-3; D not resolved. V lost 0 bases and J lost 9, with 25 bases in between. This CDR3 spans 18 amino acids. Germline V gene lookup returns CDR1 LGHDT and CDR2 YNNKEL (reference sequence). CDR3 sequence reads: CASSQDSLIRAPTGTQYF. The CDR3 bases are TGTGCCAGCAGCCAAGATAGCCTAATACGAGCCCCGACCGGGACGCAGTATTTT.

The J gene is TRBJ1-4, the V gene TRBV30, with D tentatively TRBD1 (6 bases). V lost 3 bases and J 5 bases, leaving 16 bases between the germline ends. CDR1 is GTSNPN and CDR2 is SVGIG in the germline V gene (reference sequence). There are 15 residues in the CDR3. The CDR3 coding sequence is TGTGCCTGGAGCGACCAAACAGGGCGGAATGAAAAACTGTTTTTT. It encodes CAWSDQTGRNEKLFF.

V gene TRBV6-6 combines with J gene TRBJ2-2, with 12 nucleotides matching TRBD2. Germline V CDR1 and CDR2: MNHNY, SVGAGI (reference sequence). With 5 bases clipped from V and 6 bases from J, the junction kept 10 bases outside the gene matches. The CDR3 consists of 17 residues. CDR3 sequence: CASSPYSTSGSPGELFF. CDR3 bases: TGTGCCAGCAGTCCCTATTCGACTAGCGGGAGCCCCGGGGAGCTGTTTTTT.

J is TRBJ2-1 and V is TRBV6-4; 9 nucleotides line up with TRBD2. Germline V gives CDR1 MRHNA, CDR2 SNTAGT. CDR3 length: 16 residues. With 5 bases clipped from V and 3 bases from J, the junction kept 8 bases outside the gene matches. In DNA, the CDR3 is TGTGCCAGCAGTCGTAGCGGGAGTGGGGACTACAATGAGCAGTTCTTC. Translation: CASSRSGSGDYNEQFF.